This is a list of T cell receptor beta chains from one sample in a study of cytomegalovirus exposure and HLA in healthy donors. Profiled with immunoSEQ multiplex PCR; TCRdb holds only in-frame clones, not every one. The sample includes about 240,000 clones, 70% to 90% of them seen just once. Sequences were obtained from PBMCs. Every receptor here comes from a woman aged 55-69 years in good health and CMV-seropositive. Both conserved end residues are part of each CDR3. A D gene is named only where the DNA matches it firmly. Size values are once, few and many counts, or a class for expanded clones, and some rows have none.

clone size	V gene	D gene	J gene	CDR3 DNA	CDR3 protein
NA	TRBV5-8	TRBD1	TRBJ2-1	TGTGCCAGCAGCTGGGAACAACAGGGGGTTTCCTCCTACAATGAGCAGTTCTTC	CASSWEQQGVSSYNEQFF
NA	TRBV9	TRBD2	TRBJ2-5	TGTGCCAGCAGCCCTCAACCGGGACTAGTAGAGACCCAGTACTTC	CASSPQPGLVETQYF
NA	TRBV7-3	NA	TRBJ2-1	TGTGCCAGCAGCCTGGCCCACAATGAGCAGTTCTTC	CASSLAHNEQFF
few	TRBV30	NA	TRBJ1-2	TGTGCCTGGGGGGAAGGGGGGGCACATGGCTATGGCTACACCTTC	CAWGEGGAHGYGYTF
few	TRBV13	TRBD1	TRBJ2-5	TGTGCCAGCAGCCACAGGGGGCCAGGCAAGGGGACCCAGTACTTC	CASSHRGPGKGTQYF
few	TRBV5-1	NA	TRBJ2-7	TGCGCCAGCAGCTTATCGGGAAGCTCCTACGAGCAGTACTTC	CASSLSGSSYEQYF
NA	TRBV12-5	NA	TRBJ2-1	TGTGCTAGTGGTAGGTCTGCGGGCCGCTCCTACAATGAGCAGTTCTTC	CASGRSAGRSYNEQFF
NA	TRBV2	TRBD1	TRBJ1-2	TGTGCCAGCAGACTCGGACAGGGTTTGTTTAATGGCTACACCTTC	CASRLGQGLFNGYTF
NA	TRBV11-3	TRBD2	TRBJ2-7	TGTGCCGGATATAGCGGGAGGGCGAAAGAGCAGTACTTC	CAGYSGRAKEQYF
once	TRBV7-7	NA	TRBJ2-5	TGTGCTAGCAGCTTAGGGGGGGTCCAAGAGACCCAGTACTTC	CASSLGGVQETQYF
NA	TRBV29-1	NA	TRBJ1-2	TGCAGCGTTGACCCGGGTAACGTCTATGGCTACACCTTC	CSVDPGNVYGYTF
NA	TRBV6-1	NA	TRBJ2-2	TGTGCCAGCAGTGTTAACAGGGCAGGAACCGGGGAGCTGTTTTTT	CASSVNRAGTGELFF
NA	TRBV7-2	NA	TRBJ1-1	TGTGCCAGCACCTCTCTGGGGGGTGCGGCTGAAGCTTTCTTT	CASTSLGGAAEAFF
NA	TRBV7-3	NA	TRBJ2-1	TGTGCCAGCAGCTTAACAGATCAGTGGACTAATGAGCAGTTCTTC	CASSLTDQWTNEQFF
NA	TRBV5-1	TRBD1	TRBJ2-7	TGCGCCAGCAGCTTGGCCAAACCTTCTTTGACAGGGATCTACGAGCAGTACTTC	CASSLAKPSLTGIYEQYF
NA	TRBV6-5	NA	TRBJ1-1	TGTGCCAGCAGACCTTCAGGGTCCACTGAAGCTTTCTTT	CASRPSGSTEAFF
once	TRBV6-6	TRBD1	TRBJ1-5	TGTGCCAGCTCCACAGACAGGGGCAATCAGCCCCAGCATTTT	CASSTDRGNQPQHF
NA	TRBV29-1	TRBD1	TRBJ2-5	TGCAGCGTAGGGACAGGGAGTGCGGAGACCCAGTACTTC	CSVGTGSAETQYF
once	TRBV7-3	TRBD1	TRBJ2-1	TGTGCCAGCAGCCTAGACAGGGCCAGATACAATGAGCAGTTCTTC	CASSLDRARYNEQFF
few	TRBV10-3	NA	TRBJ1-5	TGTGCCGTTCGGGGGGCAAGCAATCAGCCCCAGCATTTT	CAVRGASNQPQHF
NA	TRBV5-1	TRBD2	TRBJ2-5	TGCGCCAGCAGCACCGGACTAGCGGGGACCGATTACTTC	CASSTGLAGTDYF
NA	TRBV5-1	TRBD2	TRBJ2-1	TGCGCCAGCAGCCTGACCGGGACTAGCGGGAGTGGAGTGACCCGCTCCTACAATGAGCAGTTCTTC	CASSLTGTSGSGVTRSYNEQFF
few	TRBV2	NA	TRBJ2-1	TGTGCCAGCAGTTTGGGGGGTGAGCAGTTCTTC	CASSLGGEQFF
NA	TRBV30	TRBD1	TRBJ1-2	TGTGCCTGGAGTTTGGGACAGCCTTTGGGTGGCTACACCTTC	CAWSLGQPLGGYTF
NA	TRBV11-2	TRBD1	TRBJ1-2	TGTGCCAGCAGGCCCGGGACAGGGGATGGCTACACCTTC	CASRPGTGDGYTF
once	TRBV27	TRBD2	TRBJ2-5	TGTGCCAGCAGCCCTCATTCGGGACGGACGGGAGGGCAAGAGACCCAGTACTTC	CASSPHSGRTGGQETQYF
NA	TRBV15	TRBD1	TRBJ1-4	TGTGCCACCAGCAGGGTGATAGGAACAGGGGCTAATGAAAAACTGTTTTTT	CATSRVIGTGANEKLFF
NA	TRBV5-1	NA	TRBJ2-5	TGCGCCAGTTCAGAACCGGGGGTGGAGACCCAGTACTTC	CASSEPGVETQYF
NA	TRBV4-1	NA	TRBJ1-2	TGCGCCAGCAGCCAACAAGGGGAGGGGGGCTATGGCTACACCTTC	CASSQQGEGGYGYTF
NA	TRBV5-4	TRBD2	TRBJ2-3	TGTGCCAGCAGCTTAGGAGGCGGGAGGGGGTTCACAGATACGCAGTATTTT	CASSLGGGRGFTDTQYF
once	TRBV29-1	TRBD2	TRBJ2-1	TGCAGCGTGAACCACGGCGGGAGTGGAAATGAGCAGTTCTTC	CSVNHGGSGNEQFF
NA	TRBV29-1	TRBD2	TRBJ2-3	TGCAGCGTTGCGCCTGGGACTAGCTCAGATACGCAGTATTTT	CSVAPGTSSDTQYF
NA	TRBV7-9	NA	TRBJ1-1	TGTGCCAGCAGCTTAGCTTCCGGGGGAGGTTCTGAAGCTTTCTTT	CASSLASGGGSEAFF
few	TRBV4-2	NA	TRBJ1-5	TGTGCCAGCAGCCAAGAGGGGGGGTGGAATCAGCCCCAGCATTTT	CASSQEGGWNQPQHF
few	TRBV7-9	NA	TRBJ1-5	TGTTCCAGCAGCTTAGCGGGTCCAGGGTACAATCAGCCCCAGCATTTT	CSSSLAGPGYNQPQHF
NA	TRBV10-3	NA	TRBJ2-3	TGTGCCATCAAAAGCGGGACAAGCACAGATACGCAGTATTTT	CAIKSGTSTDTQYF
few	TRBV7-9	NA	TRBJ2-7	TGTGCCAGCAGCTTAGGCGGTGTGGGGGGCGAGCAGTACTTC	CASSLGGVGGEQYF
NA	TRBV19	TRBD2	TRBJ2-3	TGTGCCAGTAGTGAACTAGCGGGAGTCCAAGGCACAGATACGCAGTATTTT	CASSELAGVQGTDTQYF
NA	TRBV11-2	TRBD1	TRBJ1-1	TGTGCCAGCAGCTTGGGACAGGGGGTGAACACTGAAGCTTTCTTT	CASSLGQGVNTEAFF
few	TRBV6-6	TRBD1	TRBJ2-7	TGTGCCAGCAGTGGACAGGGGGGCAACGAGCAGTACTTC	CASSGQGGNEQYF
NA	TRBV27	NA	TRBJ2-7	TGTGCCAGCAGTTTCAGGGGTGGCGAGCAGTACTTC	CASSFRGGEQYF
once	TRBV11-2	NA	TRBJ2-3	TGTGCCAGCAGCCCGGGACTTTCCCTAGGAGATACGCAGTATTTT	CASSPGLSLGDTQYF
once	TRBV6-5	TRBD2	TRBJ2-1	TGTGCCAGCAGGAATAGCGGGAGCCCTTACAATGAGCAGTTCTTC	CASRNSGSPYNEQFF
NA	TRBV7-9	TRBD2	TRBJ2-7	TGTTCCAGCAGCTCTGGAATAGCGGGGGAGCAGTACTTC	CSSSSGIAGEQYF
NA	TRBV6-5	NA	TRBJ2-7	TGTGCCAGCAGGGACGGGAGCTCCTACGAGCAGTACTTC	CASRDGSSYEQYF
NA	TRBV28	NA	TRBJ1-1	TGTGCCAGCAGAGTCATCGGAGGCACTGAAGCTTTCTTT	CASRVIGGTEAFF
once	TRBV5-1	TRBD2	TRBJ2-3	TGCGCCAGCAGCTTTGCGGGAGCTGGCACAGATACGCAGTATTTT	CASSFAGAGTDTQYF
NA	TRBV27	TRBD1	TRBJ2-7	TGTGCCAGCAGTACCGCTACCCCGGGACAGGGGGCCTACGAGCAGTACTTC	CASSTATPGQGAYEQYF
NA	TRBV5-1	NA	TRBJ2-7	TGCGCCAGCAGCCCACTAGGGTACGAGCAGTACTTC	CASSPLGYEQYF
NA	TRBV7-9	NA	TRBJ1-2	TGTGCCAGCAGCCAGGACATCATTTATGGCTACACCTTC	CASSQDIIYGYTF
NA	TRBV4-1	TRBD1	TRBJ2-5	TGCGCCAGCAGCCAAGGCTACCGGACAGGGCGAGAGACCCAGTACTTC	CASSQGYRTGRETQYF
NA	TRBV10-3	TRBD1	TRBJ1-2	TGTGCCATCAGTGAGAGGCAGGGGGCGATCTATGGCTACACCTTC	CAISERQGAIYGYTF
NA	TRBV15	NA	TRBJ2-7	TGTGCCACCAGCAGAACAGGGTACGAGCAGTACTTC	CATSRTGYEQYF
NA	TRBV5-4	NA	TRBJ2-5	TGTGCCAGCAGCTTAGATGCGGCGGGGATAGAGACCCAGTACTTC	CASSLDAAGIETQYF
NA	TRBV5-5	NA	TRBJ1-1	TGTGCCAGCAGCTTGCTGCACGGGGGGCGCAGGGGTCGAGACACTGAAGCTTTCTTT	CASSLLHGGRRGRDTEAFF
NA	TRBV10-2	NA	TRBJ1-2	TGCGCCAGCAGTCCTCAGGGGCTCAGTGGCTACACCTTC	CASSPQGLSGYTF